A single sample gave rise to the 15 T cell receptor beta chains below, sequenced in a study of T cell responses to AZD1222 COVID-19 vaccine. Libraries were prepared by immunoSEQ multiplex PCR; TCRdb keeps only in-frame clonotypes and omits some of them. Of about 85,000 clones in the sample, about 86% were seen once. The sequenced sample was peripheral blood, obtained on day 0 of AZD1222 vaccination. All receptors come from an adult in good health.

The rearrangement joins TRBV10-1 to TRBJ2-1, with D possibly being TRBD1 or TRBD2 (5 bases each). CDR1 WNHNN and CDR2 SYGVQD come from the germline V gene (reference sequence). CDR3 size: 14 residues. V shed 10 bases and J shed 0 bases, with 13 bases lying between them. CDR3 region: CANTGLDSYNEQFF. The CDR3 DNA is TGCGCCAACACGGGGCTGGACTCCTACAATGAGCAGTTCTTC.

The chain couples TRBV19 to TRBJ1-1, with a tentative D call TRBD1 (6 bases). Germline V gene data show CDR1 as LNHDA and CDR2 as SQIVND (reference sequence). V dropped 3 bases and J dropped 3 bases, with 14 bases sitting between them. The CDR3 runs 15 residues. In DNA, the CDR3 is TGTGCCAGTAGTATGTTGGGGGCTGGGGACACTGAAGCTTTCTTT. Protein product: CASSMLGAGDTEAFF.

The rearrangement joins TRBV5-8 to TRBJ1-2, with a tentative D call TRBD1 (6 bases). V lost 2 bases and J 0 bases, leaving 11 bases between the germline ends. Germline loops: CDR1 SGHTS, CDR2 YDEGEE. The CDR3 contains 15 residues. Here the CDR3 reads CASSFSRTANYGYTF. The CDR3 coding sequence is TGTGCCAGCAGCTTTAGCCGGACAGCTAACTATGGCTACACCTTC.

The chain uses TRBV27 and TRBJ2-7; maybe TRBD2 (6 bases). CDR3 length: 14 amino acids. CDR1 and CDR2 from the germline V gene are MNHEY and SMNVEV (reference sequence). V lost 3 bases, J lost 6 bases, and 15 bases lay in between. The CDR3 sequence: CASSFPGVGGEQYF. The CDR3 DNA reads TGTGCCAGCAGTTTCCCGGGGGTGGGAGGCGAGCAGTACTTC.

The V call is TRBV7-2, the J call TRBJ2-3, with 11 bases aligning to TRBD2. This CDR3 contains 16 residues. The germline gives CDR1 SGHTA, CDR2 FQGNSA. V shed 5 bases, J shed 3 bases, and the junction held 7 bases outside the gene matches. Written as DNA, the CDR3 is TGTGCCAGCAGCCCGGGACTAGCGGACCTTACAGATACGCAGTATTTT. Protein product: CASSPGLADLTDTQYF.

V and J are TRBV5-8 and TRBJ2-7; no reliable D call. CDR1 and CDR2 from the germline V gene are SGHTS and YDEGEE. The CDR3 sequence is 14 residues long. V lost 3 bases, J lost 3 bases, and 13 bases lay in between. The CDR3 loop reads CASSSWTLDYEQYF. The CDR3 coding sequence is TGTGCCAGCAGCTCTTGGACCTTAGACTACGAGCAGTACTTC. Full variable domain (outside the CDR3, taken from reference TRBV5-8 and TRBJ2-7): EAGVTQSPTHLIKTRGQQATLRCSPISGHTSVYWYQQALGLGLQFLLWYDEGEERNRGNFPPRFSGRQFPNYSSELNVNALELEDSALYLCASSSWTLDYEQYFGPGTRLTVT.

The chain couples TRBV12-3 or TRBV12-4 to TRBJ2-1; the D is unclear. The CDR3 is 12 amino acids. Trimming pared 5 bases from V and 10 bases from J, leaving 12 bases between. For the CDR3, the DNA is TGTGCCAGCAGTCCGAAGCGAGGAGAGCAGTTCTTC. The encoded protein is CASSPKRGEQFF.

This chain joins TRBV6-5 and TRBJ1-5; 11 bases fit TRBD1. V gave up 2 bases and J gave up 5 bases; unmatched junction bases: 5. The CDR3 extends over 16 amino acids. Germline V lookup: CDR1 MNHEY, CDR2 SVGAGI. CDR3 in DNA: TGTGCCAGCAGTTACGCCGGGACAGGGGGACATCAGCCCCAGCATTTT. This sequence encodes CASSYAGTGGHQPQHF.

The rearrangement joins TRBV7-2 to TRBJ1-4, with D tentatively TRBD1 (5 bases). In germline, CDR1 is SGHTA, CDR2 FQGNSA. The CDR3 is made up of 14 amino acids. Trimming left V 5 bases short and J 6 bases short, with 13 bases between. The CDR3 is CASSLGGLDEKLFF. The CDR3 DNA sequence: TGTGCCAGCAGCCTGGGGGGGTTAGATGAAAAACTGTTTTTT.

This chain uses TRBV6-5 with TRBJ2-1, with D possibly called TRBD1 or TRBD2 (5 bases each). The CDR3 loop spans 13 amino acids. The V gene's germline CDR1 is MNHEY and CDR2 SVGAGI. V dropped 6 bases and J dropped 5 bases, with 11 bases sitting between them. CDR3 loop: CASRGRGDNEQFF. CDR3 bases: TGTGCCAGCAGGGGACGGGGAGACAATGAGCAGTTCTTC.

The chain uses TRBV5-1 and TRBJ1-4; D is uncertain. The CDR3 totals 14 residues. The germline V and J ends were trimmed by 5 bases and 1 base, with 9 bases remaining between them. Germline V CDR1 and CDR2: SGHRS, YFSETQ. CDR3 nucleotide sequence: TGCGCCAGCAGACTCGGCCTAACTAATGAAAAACTGTTTTTT. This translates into CASRLGLTNEKLFF.

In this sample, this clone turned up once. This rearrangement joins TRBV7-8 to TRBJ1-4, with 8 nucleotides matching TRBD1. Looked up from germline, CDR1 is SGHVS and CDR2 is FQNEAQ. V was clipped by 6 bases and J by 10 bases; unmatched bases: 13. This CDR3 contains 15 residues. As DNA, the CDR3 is TGTGCCAGCAGAGACGGACAGGGTCGGGTCGGAAAACTGTTTTTT. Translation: CASRDGQGRVGKLFF.

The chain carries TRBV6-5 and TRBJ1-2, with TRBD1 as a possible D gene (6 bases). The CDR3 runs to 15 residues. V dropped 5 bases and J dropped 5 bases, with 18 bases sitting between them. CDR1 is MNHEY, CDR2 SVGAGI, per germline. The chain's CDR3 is CASSSRTAQRYGYTF. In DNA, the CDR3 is TGTGCCAGCAGTAGTCGGACAGCTCAACGGTATGGCTACACCTTC.

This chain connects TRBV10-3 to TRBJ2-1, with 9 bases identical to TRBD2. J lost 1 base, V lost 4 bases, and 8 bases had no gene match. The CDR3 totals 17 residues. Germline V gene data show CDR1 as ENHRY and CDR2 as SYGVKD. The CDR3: CAISGATSGGSYNEQFF. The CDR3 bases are TGTGCCATCAGTGGGGCGACTAGCGGAGGTTCCTACAATGAGCAGTTCTTC.

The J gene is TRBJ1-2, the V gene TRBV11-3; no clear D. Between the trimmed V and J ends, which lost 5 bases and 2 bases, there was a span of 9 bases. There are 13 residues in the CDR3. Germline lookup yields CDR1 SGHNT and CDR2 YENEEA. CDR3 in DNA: TGTGCCAGCAGCGCCGGGAACAACTATGGCTACACCTTC. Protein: CASSAGNNYGYTF. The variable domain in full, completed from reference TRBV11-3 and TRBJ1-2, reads EAGVVQSPRYKIIEKKQPVAFWCNPISGHNTLYWYLQNLGQGPELLIRYENEEAVDDSQLPKDRFSAERLKGVDSTLKIQPAELGDSAVYLCASSAGNNYGYTFGSGTRLTVV.